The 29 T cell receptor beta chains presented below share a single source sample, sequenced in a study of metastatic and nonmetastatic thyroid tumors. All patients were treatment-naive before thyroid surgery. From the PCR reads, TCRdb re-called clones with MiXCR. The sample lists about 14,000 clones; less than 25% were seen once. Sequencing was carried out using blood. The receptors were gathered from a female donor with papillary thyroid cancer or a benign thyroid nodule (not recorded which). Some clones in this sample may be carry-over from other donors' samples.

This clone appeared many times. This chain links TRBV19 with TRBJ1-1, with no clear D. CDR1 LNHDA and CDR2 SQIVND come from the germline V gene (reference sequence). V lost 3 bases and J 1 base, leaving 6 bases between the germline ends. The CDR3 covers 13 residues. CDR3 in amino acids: CASSMGQNTEAFF. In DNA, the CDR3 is TGTGCCAGTAGTATGGGCCAGAACACTGAAGCTTTCTTT.

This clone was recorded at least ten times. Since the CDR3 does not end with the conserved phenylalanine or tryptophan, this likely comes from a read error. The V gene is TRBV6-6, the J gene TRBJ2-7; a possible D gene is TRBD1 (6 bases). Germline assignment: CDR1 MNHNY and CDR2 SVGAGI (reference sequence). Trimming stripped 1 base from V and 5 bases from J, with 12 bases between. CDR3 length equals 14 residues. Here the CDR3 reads CASSYLQGFHEQYI. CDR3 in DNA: TGTGCCAGCAGTTACTTACAGGGTTTCCACGAGCAGTACATC.

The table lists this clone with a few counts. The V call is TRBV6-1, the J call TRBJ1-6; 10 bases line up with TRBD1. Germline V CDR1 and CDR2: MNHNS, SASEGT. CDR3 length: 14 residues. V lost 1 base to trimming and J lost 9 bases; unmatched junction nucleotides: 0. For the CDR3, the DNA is TGTGCCAGCAGTGAAGGACAGGGGGCTTCACCCCTCCACTTT. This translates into CASSEGQGASPLHF.

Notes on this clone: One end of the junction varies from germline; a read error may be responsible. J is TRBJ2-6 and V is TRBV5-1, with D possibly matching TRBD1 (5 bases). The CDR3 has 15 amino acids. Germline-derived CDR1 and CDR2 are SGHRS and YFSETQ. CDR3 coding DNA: TGCGTCAGCAGCTTGACAGAGTCTTGGGCCAACGTCCTGACTTTC. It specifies CVSSLTESWANVLTF.

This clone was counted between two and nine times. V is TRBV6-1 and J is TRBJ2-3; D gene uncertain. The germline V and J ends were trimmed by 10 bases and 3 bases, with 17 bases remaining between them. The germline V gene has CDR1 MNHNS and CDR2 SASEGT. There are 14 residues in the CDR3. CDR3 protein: CAIRPGTVTDTQYF. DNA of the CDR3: TGTGCCATTCGCCCTGGTACAGTGACAGATACGCAGTATTTT.

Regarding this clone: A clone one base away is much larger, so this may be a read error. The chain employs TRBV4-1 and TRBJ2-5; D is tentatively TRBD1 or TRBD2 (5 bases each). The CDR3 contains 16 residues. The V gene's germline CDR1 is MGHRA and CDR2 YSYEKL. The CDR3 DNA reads TGCGCCATCAGCCAGGGCCGGGGTATCCTTACGGAGACCCAGTACTTC. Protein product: CAISQGRGILTETQYF.

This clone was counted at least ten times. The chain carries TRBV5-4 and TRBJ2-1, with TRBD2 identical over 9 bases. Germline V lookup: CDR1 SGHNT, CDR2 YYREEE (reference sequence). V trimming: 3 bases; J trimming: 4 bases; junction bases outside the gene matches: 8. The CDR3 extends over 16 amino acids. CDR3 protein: CASSSGSGRTYNEQFF. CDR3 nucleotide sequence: TGTGCCAGCAGCTCGGGCAGCGGGAGGACTTACAATGAGCAGTTCTTC.

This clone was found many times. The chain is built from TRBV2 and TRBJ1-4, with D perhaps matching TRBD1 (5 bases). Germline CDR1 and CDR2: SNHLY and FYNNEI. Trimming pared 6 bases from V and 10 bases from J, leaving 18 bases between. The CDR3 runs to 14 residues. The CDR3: CASSPEGTAVKLFF. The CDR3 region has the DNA TGTGCCAGCAGCCCCGAAGGGACCGCCGTAAAACTGTTTTTT.

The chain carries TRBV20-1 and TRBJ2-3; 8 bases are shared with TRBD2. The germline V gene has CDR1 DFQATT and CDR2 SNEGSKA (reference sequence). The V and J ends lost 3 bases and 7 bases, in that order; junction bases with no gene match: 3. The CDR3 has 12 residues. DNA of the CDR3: TGCAGTGCTAGCGGGGGGGCATATACGCAGTATTTT. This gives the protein CSASGGAYTQYF.

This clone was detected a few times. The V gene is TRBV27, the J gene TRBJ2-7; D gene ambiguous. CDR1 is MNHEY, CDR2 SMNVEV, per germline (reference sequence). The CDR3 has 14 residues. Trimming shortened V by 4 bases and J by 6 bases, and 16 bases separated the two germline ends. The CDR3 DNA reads TGTGCCAGCAGTTCGACTCCGCAAGGCCCCGAGCAGTACTTC. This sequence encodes CASSSTPQGPEQYF.

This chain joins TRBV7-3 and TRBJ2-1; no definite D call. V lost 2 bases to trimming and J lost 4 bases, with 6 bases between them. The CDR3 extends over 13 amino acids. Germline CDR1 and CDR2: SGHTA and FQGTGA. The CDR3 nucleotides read TGTGCCAGCAGCTTAGACACATACAATGAGCAGTTCTTC. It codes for CASSLDTYNEQFF.

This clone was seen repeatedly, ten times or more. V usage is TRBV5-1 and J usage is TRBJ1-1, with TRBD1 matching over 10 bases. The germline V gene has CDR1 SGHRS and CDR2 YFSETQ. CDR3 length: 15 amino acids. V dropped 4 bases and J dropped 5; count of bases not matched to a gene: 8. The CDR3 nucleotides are TGCGCCAGCAGCGGAAGACAGGGGGCAGGAACTGAAGCTTTCTTT. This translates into CASSGRQGAGTEAFF.

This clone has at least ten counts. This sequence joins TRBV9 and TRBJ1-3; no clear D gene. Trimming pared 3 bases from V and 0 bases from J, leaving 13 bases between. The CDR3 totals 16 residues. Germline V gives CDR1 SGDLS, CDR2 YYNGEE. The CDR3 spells CASSATIRHSGNTIYF. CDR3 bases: TGTGCCAGCAGCGCCACGATACGGCACTCTGGAAACACCATATATTTT.

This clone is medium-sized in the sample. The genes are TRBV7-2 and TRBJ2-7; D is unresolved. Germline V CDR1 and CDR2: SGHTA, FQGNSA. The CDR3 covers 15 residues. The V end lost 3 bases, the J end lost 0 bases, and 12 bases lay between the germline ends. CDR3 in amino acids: CASSFLKRSSYEQYF. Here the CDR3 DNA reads TGTGCCAGCAGCTTTCTAAAGAGGAGCTCCTACGAGCAGTACTTC. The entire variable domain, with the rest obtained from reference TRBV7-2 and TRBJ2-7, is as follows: GAGVSQSPSNKVTEKGKDVELRCDPISGHTALYWYRQSLGQGLEFLIYFQGNSAPDKSGLPSDRFSAERTGGSVSTLTIQRTQQEDSAVYLCASSFLKRSSYEQYFGPGTRLTVT.

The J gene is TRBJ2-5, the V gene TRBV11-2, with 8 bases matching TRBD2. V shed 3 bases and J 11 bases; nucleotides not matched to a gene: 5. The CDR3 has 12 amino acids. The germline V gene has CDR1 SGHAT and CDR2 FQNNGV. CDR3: CASSFGGERQYF. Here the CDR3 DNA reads TGTGCCAGCAGCTTCGGGGGGGAGAGGCAGTACTTC.

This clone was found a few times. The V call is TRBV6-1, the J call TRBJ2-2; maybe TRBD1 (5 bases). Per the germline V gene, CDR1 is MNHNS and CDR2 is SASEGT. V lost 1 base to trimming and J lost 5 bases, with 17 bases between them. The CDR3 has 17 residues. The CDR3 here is CASSEVLSWGMTGELFF. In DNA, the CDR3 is TGTGCCAGCAGTGAAGTCCTATCGTGGGGCATGACCGGGGAGCTGTTTTTT.

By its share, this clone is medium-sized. The CDR3: CATRESEGSPLHF. For the CDR3, the DNA is TGTGCCACCCGGGAGTCAGAGGGTTCACCCCTCCACTTT. V usage is TRBV27 and J usage is TRBJ1-6; D ambiguous. V shed 10 bases and J shed 9 bases, with 16 bases lying between them. The CDR3 extends over 13 amino acids. CDR1 is MNHEY, CDR2 SMNVEV, per germline (reference sequence).

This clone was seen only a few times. CDR3 amino acids: CASVPGQGRTEAFF. The CDR3 DNA reads as TGTGCCAGCGTACCCGGGCAGGGACGGACTGAAGCTTTCTTT. The rearrangement uses TRBV2 and TRBJ1-1; tentatively, D is TRBD1 (5 bases). Germline V lookup: CDR1 SNHLY, CDR2 FYNNEI. V lost 8 bases and J 5 bases, leaving 18 bases between the germline ends. This CDR3 spans 14 amino acids.

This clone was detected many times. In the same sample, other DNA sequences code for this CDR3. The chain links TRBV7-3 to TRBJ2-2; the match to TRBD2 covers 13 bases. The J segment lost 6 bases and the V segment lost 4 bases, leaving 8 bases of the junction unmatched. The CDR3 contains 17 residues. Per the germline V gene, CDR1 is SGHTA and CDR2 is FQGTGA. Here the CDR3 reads CASSWTSGRGRAGELFF. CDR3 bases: TGTGCCAGCAGCTGGACTAGCGGGAGAGGCCGCGCCGGGGAGCTGTTTTTT.

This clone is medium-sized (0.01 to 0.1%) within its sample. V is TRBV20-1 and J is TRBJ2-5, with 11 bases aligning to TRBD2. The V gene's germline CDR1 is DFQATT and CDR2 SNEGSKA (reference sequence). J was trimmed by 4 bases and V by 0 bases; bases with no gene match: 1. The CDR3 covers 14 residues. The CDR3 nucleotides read TGCAGTGCTAGAGATAGCGGGGGGGCAGAGACCCAGTACTTC. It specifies CSARDSGGAETQYF.

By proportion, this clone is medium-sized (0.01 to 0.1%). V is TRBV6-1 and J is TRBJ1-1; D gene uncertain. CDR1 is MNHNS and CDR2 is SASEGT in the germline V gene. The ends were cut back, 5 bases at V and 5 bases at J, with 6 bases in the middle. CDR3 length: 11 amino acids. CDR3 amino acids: CASSWGTEAFF. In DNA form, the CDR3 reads TGTGCCAGCAGTTGGGGAACTGAAGCTTTCTTT.

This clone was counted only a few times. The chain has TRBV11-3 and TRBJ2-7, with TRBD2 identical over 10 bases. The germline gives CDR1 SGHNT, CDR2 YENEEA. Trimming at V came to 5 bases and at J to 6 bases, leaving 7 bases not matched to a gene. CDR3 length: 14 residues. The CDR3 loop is CASSAPGLAFEQYF. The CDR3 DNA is TGTGCCAGCAGCGCACCGGGACTAGCGTTCGAGCAGTACTTC.

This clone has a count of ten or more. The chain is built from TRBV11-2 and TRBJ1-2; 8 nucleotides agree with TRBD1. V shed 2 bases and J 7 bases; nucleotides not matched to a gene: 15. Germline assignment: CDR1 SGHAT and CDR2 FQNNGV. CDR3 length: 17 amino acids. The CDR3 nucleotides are TGTGCCAGCAGCTTACAAGGGCCACAGGGGGGGGGCACTGGCTACACCTTC. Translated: CASSLQGPQGGGTGYTF.

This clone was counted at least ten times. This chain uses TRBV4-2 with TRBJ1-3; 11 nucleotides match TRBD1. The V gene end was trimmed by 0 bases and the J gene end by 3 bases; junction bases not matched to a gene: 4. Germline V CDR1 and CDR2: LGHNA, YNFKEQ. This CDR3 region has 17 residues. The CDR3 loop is CASSQEMGQGGGNTIYF. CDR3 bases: TGTGCCAGCAGCCAAGAGATGGGACAGGGGGGTGGAAACACCATATATTTT.

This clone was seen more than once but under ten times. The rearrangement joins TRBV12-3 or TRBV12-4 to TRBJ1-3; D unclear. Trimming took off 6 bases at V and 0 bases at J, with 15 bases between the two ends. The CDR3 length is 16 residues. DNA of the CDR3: TGTGCCAGCAGGAGGGCGGGAACTTACTCTGGAAACACCATATATTTT. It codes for CASRRAGTYSGNTIYF.

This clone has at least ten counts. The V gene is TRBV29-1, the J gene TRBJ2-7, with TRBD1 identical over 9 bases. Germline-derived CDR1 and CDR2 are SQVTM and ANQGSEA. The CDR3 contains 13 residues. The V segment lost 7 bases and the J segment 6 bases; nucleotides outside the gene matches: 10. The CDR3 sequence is CSAGLGTGPEQYF. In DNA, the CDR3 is TGCAGCGCCGGTCTCGGGACAGGGCCCGAGCAGTACTTC.

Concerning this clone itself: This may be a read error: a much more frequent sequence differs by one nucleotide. Written as DNA, the CDR3 is TGTGCCAGCAGCCAGGGGAGAGGCCTAGCCAAAAACATTCATTACTTC. Translation: CASSQGRGLAKNIHYF. The chain links TRBV7-2 to TRBJ2-4; the D gene is possibly TRBD1 (6 bases). CDR1 is SGHTA, CDR2 FQGNSA, per germline. CDR3 size: 16 residues. The full variable domain, in which reference TRBV7-2 and TRBJ2-4 provide the parts outside the CDR3, is GAGVSQSPSNKVTEKGKDVELRCDPISGHTALYWYRQSLGQGLEFLIYFQGNSAPDKSGLPSDRFSAERTGGSVSTLTIQRTQQEDSAVYLCASSQGRGLAKNIHYFGAGTRLSVL.

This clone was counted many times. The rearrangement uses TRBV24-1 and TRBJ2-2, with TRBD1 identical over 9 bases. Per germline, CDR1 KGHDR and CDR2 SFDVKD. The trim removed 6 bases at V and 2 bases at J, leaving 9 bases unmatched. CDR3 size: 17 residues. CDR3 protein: CATSTIRDRDNTGELFF. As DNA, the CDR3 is TGTGCCACCAGTACGATTAGGGACAGGGACAACACCGGGGAGCTGTTTTTT.

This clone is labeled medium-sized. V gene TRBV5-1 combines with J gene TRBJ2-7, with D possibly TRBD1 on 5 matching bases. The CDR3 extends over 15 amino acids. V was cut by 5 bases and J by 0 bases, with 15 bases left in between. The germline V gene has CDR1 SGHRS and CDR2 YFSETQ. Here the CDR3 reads CASSPAAGLSYEQYF. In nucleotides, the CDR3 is TGCGCCAGCAGTCCGGCGGCAGGGCTCTCCTACGAGCAGTACTTC.